At least ten counts were recorded for the clone carrying this T cell receptor beta chain. As yet, its antigen is unknown. Libraries were prepared by immunoSEQ multiplex PCR; TCRdb keeps only in-frame clonotypes and omits some of them. In total the sample includes about 41,000 clones, none of them seen once. This record comes from a study of T cells after posttransplantation cyclophosphamide. Points from the study as a whole: Recipient CMV seropositivity and CMV reactivation strongly tracked TRB clonality. Later blood repertoires were often dominated by clones from the donor CD8+ memory compartment. Tissue-infiltrating T cells from skin or gut overlapped little with blood T cells.

The related graft donor's blood sample was taken on the day of bone marrow donation. CDR3 size: 15 residues. Trimming left V 5 bases short and J 0 bases short, with 11 bases between. Germline V CDR1 and CDR2: MNHEY, SVGEGT. Sequences were obtained from PBMCs. The clonotype comes from a man in his thirties or forties in good health and a related stem cell transplant donor. The V gene is TRBV6-2 or TRBV6-3, the J gene TRBJ1-3, with D hard to call. The CDR3 DNA reads as TGTGCCAGCAGTACTTCAGGCCTCTCTGGAAACACCATATATTTT. Residues: CASSTSGLSGNTIYF.